This T cell receptor (beta chain) is drawn from a study of shared clonotypes between healthy human individuals. Germline CDR1 and CDR2: MRHNA and SNTAGT. The CDR3 has 15 residues. J was trimmed by 10 bases and V by 2 bases; bases with no gene match: 9. This table comes from immunoSEQ multiplex PCR, and its TCRdb copy is limited to in-frame clones, with some not included. The table shows around 700,000 clones, with approximately 79% occurring only once. The source material was memory CD4+ T cells sorted from blood. Subset defined: CD45RA-negative fraction. The receptor was isolated from a woman aged 25 to 39 in good health. This chain joins TRBV6-4 and TRBJ2-1; 9 nucleotides align to TRBD1. This chain's CDR3 is CASSDTGGAFNEQFF. The CDR3 DNA is TGTGCCAGCAGTGACACAGGGGGCGCATTTAACGAGCAGTTCTTC.